This is a list of T cell receptor beta chains from one sample in a study of breast tumors, draining lymph nodes, adjacent tissues. TCRdb redid the calling of the multiplex PCR reads with MiXCR, one entry per CDR3 protein. This table holds under 110,000 distinct CDR3 sequences, approximately 28% found once. Sequencing input: axillary lymph node tissue. Source of these receptors: a female donor with breast cancer. Some clones in this sample may be carry-over from other donors' samples. CDR3s include the opening cysteine and the closing phenylalanine or tryptophan. The order of the fields is V gene, clone size, J gene, D gene, CDR3 protein, CDR3 DNA. The D gene is left open where the match is weak. Clone size is not always given. Where it is, it says once, few, many or a class for expanded clones.

>TRBV9|.|TRBJ1-6|.
CASTPGVTGESPLHF
TGTGCCAGCACCCCAGGGGTGACAGGCGAATCACCCCTCCACTTT
>TRBV20-1|many|TRBJ2-3|.
CSARDLTTHSTDTQYF
TGCAGTGCTAGAGATTTGACGACTCATAGCACAGATACGCAGTATTTT
>TRBV10-2|.|TRBJ2-3|.
CASKDREDTQYF
TGCGCCAGCAAGGACCGCGAAGATACGCAGTATTTT
>TRBV27|.|TRBJ1-1|.
CASSLGSGTEAFF
TGTGCCAGCAGTTTGGGGTCGGGGACTGAAGCTTTCTTT
>TRBV29-1|many|TRBJ1-2|TRBD1
CSVGDRVDYGYTF
TGCAGCGTTGGGGACAGGGTGGACTATGGCTACACCTTC
>TRBV27|few|TRBJ1-1|.
CASSLYWGGEGNTEAFF
TGTGCCAGCAGTTTATACTGGGGGGGTGAGGGGAACACTGAAGCTTTCTTT
>TRBV5-4|many|TRBJ2-5|.
CASSLPRGRQETQYF
TGTGCCAGCAGCTTGCCCCGCGGGCGGCAAGAGACCCAGTACTTC
>TRBV19|many|TRBJ2-3|TRBD1
CASSTHRTRTGGTQYF
TGTGCCAGTAGTACCCACCGGACCCGGACAGGGGGTACGCAGTATTTT
>TRBV30|many|TRBJ1-5|.
CAWSVLRGTGQPQHF
TGTGCCTGGAGTGTATTGAGAGGTACGGGTCAGCCCCAGCATTTT
>TRBV20-1|.|TRBJ2-3|TRBD2
CSAVSSGRSEDTQYF
TGCAGTGCGGTATCTAGCGGGAGAAGTGAAGATACGCAGTATTTT
>TRBV11-2|many|TRBJ2-7|TRBD2
CASSLETSDIYEQYF
TGTGCCAGCAGTCTAGAGACTAGCGATATCTACGAGCAGTACTTC
>TRBV6-5|many|TRBJ2-2|.
CASSYSGNTGELFF
TGTGCCAGCAGTTACTCAGGGAACACCGGGGAGCTGTTTTTT
>TRBV3-1|.|TRBJ1-2|.
CASSQVGTLVSSYTF
TGTGCTAGCAGCCAGGTAGGGACCCTGGTGAGTAGCTACACCTTC
>TRBV19|many|TRBJ1-1|TRBD1
CASSPRTGENTEAFF
TGTGCCAGTAGTCCTAGGACAGGGGAGAACACTGAAGCTTTCTTT
>TRBV20-1|.|TRBJ1-2|.
CSANRGAGGYTF
TGCAGTGCTAATCGGGGGGCGGGAGGCTACACCTTC
>TRBV6-5|many|TRBJ2-3|TRBD2
CASSYLAGGSDTQYF
TGTGCCAGCAGTTACCTAGCGGGAGGCTCAGATACGCAGTATTTT
>TRBV20-1|many|TRBJ2-5|.
CSARGTVKETQYF
TGCAGTGCCCGGGGTACCGTCAAAGAGACCCAGTACTTC
>TRBV4-1|many|TRBJ2-1|.
CASSQDRNKRSSYNEQFF
TGCGCCAGCAGCCAAGATCGGAATAAGCGGAGCTCCTACAATGAGCAGTTCTTC
>TRBV30|many|TRBJ2-3|.
CAWSKGGTDTQYF
TGTGCCTGGAGTAAGGGTGGCACAGATACGCAGTATTTT
>TRBV14|many|TRBJ1-6|.
CASSEFLSGYNSPLHF
TGTGCCAGCAGCGAATTCTTATCCGGCTATAATTCACCCCTCCACTTT
>TRBV24-1|.|TRBJ1-2|.
CATSHRVNYGYTF
TGTGCCACCAGTCACAGGGTTAACTATGGCTACACCTTC
>TRBV2|many|TRBJ1-2|.
CANRTGGYTF
TGTGCCAACAGGACGGGCGGCTACACCTTC
>TRBV11-1|.|TRBJ1-2|.
CASSPRVGRPETRYFGGLGGYTF
TGTGCCAGCAGCCCACGGGTCGGTCGTCCAGAGACCCGGTACTTCGGGGGTCTGGGTGGCTACACCTTC
>TRBV19|many|TRBJ1-6|.
CASSTGFSPLHF
TGTGCCAGTAGCACAGGGTTTTCACCCCTCCACTTT
>TRBV7-9|.|TRBJ1-1|.
CASSPQGGGTEAFF
TGTGCCAGCAGCCCACAGGGTGGAGGCACTGAAGCTTTCTTT
>TRBV27|.|TRBJ2-1|.
CASSLRDLTRYNEQFF
TGTGCCAGCAGTTTAAGGGACCTCACCCGTTACAATGAGCAGTTCTTC
>TRBV7-3|many|TRBJ2-1|TRBD2
CASSLGRGADGEQFF
TGTGCCAGCAGCTTAGGGCGGGGGGCCGACGGTGAGCAGTTCTTC
>TRBV30|many|TRBJ2-1|.
CAWSFGDNEQFF
TGTGCCTGGAGTTTCGGGGACAATGAGCAGTTCTTC
>TRBV20-1|.|TRBJ1-4|.
CSAEERHASEKLFF
TGCAGTGCCGAAGAGAGGCACGCTAGTGAAAAACTGTTTTTT